The source of this T cell receptor (beta chain) is a study of shared clonotypes between healthy human individuals. In the naive CD8 group, cells lacked CD45RO and were positively selected for CCR7, so terminally differentiated effector memory CD45RA+ cells were left out. Across several immunoSEQ plates, the genomic DNA of each subset was split evenly. Only in-frame clones appear in the TCRdb table, and some are missing; sequencing was by immunoSEQ multiplex PCR. Among about 820,000 clones listed, over 90% were seen once. This CDR3 comprises 16 residues. The germline V gene encodes CDR1 LGHNA and CDR2 YSLEER. Trimming stripped 0 bases from V and 6 bases from J, with 14 bases between.

The clonotype was recovered from a young man in good health. The V gene is TRBV4-3, the J gene TRBJ1-4, with a tentative D call TRBD1 (5 bases). Sequenced: naive CD8+ T cells sorted from blood. The CDR3 reads CASSQDGAGWYEKLFF. As DNA, the CDR3 is TGCGCCAGCAGCCAAGATGGCGCAGGGTGGTATGAAAAACTGTTTTTT.